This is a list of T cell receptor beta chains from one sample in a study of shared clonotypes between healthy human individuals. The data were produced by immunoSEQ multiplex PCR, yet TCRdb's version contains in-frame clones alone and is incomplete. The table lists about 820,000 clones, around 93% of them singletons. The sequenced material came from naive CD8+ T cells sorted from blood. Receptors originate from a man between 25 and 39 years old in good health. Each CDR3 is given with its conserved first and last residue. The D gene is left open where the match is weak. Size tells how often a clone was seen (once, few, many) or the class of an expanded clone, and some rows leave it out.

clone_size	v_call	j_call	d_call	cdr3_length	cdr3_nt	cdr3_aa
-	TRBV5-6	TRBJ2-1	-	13	TGTGCCAGCAGCTTGGACTTACCCAATGAGCAGTTCTTC	CASSLDLPNEQFF
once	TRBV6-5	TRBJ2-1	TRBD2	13	TGTGCCAGCAGTTACAATAGCGGGGACGAGCAGTTCTTC	CASSYNSGDEQFF
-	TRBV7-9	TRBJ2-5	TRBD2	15	TGTGCCAGCAGCCCGCGGACTAGCGGGACAGAGACCCAGTACTTC	CASSPRTSGTETQYF
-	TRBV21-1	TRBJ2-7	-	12	TGTGCTCCGCCCGGGGGAACCTACGAGCAGTACTTC	CAPPGGTYEQYF
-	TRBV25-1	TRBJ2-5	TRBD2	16	TGTGCCAGCAGTGAACTGGACGGGACTAGCACGGAGACCCAGTACTTC	CASSELDGTSTETQYF
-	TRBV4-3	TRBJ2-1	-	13	TGCGCCAGCAGCCAAGAAGCTTCAGAAGGGCAGTTCTTC	CASSQEASEGQFF
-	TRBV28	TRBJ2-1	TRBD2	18	TGTGCCAGCAGTCCAACGGTGTCTCTAGCGGAGTCCTACAATGAGCAGTTCTTC	CASSPTVSLAESYNEQFF
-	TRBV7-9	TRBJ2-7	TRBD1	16	TGTGCCAGCAGCTTTGACAGGGGATTCTCCTCCTACGAGCAGTACTTC	CASSFDRGFSSYEQYF
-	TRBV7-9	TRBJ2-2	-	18	TGTGCCAGCAGAGTAGCGCCAGGGTTAAGGCCGAACACCGGGGAGCTGTTTTTT	CASRVAPGLRPNTGELFF
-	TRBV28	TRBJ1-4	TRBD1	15	TGTGCCAGCAGTTCTCCCGGGACAGATAATGAAAAACTGTTTTTT	CASSSPGTDNEKLFF
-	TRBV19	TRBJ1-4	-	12	TGTGCCAGTAGTACCTCAACAGGGAAACTGTTTTTT	CASSTSTGKLFF
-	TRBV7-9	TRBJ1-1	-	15	TGTGCCAGCAGCTTTTTGTCAGAAATGAACACTGAAGCTTTCTTT	CASSFLSEMNTEAFF
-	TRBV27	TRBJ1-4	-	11	TGTGCCAGCAGTTTCAGCGAAAAACTGTTTTTT	CASSFSEKLFF
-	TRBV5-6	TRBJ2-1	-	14	TGTGCCAGCAGCTTGGGGGCCAGAAGGGATGAGCAGTTCTTC	CASSLGARRDEQFF
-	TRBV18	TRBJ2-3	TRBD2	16	TGTGCCAGCTCACCGAGGACTAGTCGGGGCACAGATACGCAGTATTTT	CASSPRTSRGTDTQYF
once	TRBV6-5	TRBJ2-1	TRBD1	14	TGTGCCAGCAGCACCGGGACAGGGGGTCCTGAGCAGTTCTTC	CASSTGTGGPEQFF
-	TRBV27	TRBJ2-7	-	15	TGTGCCAGCAGTATGACCCCTGTCGTCGCCTACGAGCAGTACTTC	CASSMTPVVAYEQYF
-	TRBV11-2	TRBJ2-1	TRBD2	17	TGTGCCAGCAGCCCTCGTTCAGCGGGAGGGCCCTACAATGAGCAGTTCTTC	CASSPRSAGGPYNEQFF
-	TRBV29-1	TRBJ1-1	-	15	TGCAGCGTTGAAGATTGGTCCGGAATGAACACTGAAGCTTTCTTT	CSVEDWSGMNTEAFF
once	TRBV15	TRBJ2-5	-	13	TGTGCCACCAGCAGAGATTCTTCGGAGACCCAGTACTTC	CATSRDSSETQYF
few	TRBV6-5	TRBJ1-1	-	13	TGTGCCAGCAGTTACGGCATAAGGACTGAAGCTTTCTTT	CASSYGIRTEAFF
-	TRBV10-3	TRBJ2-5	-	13	TGTGCCATCAGAGAACTAGTCCAAGAGACCCAGTACTTC	CAIRELVQETQYF
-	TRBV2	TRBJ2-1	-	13	TGTGCCAGCAGTCCGACTGGCGAAGGGGAGCAGTTCTTC	CASSPTGEGEQFF
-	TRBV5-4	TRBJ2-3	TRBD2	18	TGTGCCAGCAGCGCGTGGGCTAGCGGGAGAGGGAGCACAGATACGCAGTATTTT	CASSAWASGRGSTDTQYF
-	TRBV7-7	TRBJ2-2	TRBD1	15	TGTGCTAGCAGCTACGGACAGGGGGGCACCGGGGAGCTGTTTTTT	CASSYGQGGTGELFF
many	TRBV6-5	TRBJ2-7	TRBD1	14	TGTGCCAGCAGTCCAAGCGGACAGGGGCTCGAGCAGTACTTC	CASSPSGQGLEQYF
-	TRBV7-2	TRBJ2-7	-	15	TGTGCCAGCAGCTTAATGTCTACGGGGCCCTACGAGCAGTACTTC	CASSLMSTGPYEQYF
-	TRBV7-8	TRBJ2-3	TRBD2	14	TGTGCCAGCAGCCCATGGGGGGGGACAGATACGCAGTATTTT	CASSPWGGTDTQYF
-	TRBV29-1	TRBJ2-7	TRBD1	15	TGCAGCGTTGAAGATCGGCGAGGGACAGACTACGAGCAGTACTTC	CSVEDRRGTDYEQYF
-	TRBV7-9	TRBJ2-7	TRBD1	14	TGTGCCAGCAGCGGACCGGGACAGGGCTACGAGCAGTACTTC	CASSGPGQGYEQYF
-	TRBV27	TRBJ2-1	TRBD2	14	TGTGCCAGCAGTCACCTAGCGGAATACAATGAGCAGTTCTTC	CASSHLAEYNEQFF
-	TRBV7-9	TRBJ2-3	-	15	TGTGCCAGCAGCTTAGCGAGACCTAGCACAGATACGCAGTATTTT	CASSLARPSTDTQYF
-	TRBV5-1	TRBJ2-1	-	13	TGCGCCAGCAGCTTGTCTGCTAGCAATGAGCAGTTCTTC	CASSLSASNEQFF
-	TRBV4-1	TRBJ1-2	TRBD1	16	TGCGCCAGCAGCCAAGGGGGGACAGGGCTAGGCTATGGCTACACCTTC	CASSQGGTGLGYGYTF
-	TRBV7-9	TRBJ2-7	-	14	TGTGCCAGCAGCTCTCCCCTAAAGCCCTACGAGCAGTACTTC	CASSSPLKPYEQYF
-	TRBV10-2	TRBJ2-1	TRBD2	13	TGCGCCAGCAGTGAGGGACTAGCGGGACATCAGTTCTTC	CASSEGLAGHQFF
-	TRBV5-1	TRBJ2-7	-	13	TGCGCCAGCAGCTCAGAGACCTCCTACGAGCAGTACTTC	CASSSETSYEQYF
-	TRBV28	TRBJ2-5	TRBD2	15	TGTGCCAGCAGTACAAGGACTAGCGGGAAAGAGACCCAGTACTTC	CASSTRTSGKETQYF
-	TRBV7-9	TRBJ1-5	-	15	TGTGCCAGCAGCGGTAGTGGGTCTAGCAATCAGCCCCAGCATTTT	CASSGSGSSNQPQHF
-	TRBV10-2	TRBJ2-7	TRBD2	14	TGCGCCAGCAGTCCAGGACTAGGGTCCTACGAGCAGTACTTC	CASSPGLGSYEQYF
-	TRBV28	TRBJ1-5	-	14	TGTGCCAGCTTCCGGACGGACCTCAATCAGCCCCAGCATTTT	CASFRTDLNQPQHF
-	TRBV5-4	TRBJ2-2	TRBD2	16	TGTGCCAGCAGCTTGGTTACTAGCGGGAGACCCGGGGAGCTGTTTTTT	CASSLVTSGRPGELFF
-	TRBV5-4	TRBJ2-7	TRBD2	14	TGTGCCACAGGAGCTAGCGGGAGGTCCTACGAGCAGTACTTC	CATGASGRSYEQYF
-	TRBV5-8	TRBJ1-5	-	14	TGTGCCAGCAGCTTGGGCGCGGGTCTCCAGCCCCAGCATTTT	CASSLGAGLQPQHF
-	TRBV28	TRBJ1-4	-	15	TGTGCCAGCAGCCCCCTTCAGGGTGCCAATGAAAAACTGTTTTTT	CASSPLQGANEKLFF
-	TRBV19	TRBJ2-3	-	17	TGTGCCAGTAGTATGGCGGTAATTGGACCTCCGGTAGATACGCAGTATTTT	CASSMAVIGPPVDTQYF
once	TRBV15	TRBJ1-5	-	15	TGTGCCACCAGCTATAGGACCCCACTAGATCAGCCCCAGCATTTT	CATSYRTPLDQPQHF
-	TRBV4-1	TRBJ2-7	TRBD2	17	TGCGCCAGCAGCCAAGATCTACTAGCGGGAGATCTATACGAGCAGTACTTC	CASSQDLLAGDLYEQYF
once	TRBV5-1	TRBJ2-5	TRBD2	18	TGCGCCAGCAGCCCAGCCCGGCGGGAGGGCCTTCTTATCGAGACCCAGTACTTC	CASSPARREGLLIETQYF
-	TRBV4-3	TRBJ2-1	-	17	TGCGCCAGCAGCCAAGAGCCTACTAGGGCCGTCTACAATGAGCAGTTCTTC	CASSQEPTRAVYNEQFF
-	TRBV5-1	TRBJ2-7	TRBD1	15	TGCGCCAGCAGCCCGAGGGACAGGGGGCTCTACGAGCAGTACTTC	CASSPRDRGLYEQYF
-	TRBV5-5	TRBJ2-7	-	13	TGTGCCAGCAGCTTGACCCCCTCCTACGAGCAGTACTTC	CASSLTPSYEQYF
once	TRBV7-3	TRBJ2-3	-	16	TGTGCCAGCAGCTTAAATTTAGCGCCTAGCACAGATACGCAGTATTTT	CASSLNLAPSTDTQYF
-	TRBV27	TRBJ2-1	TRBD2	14	TGTGCCACCACTCTAGCGGGGTCCTACAATGAGCAGTTCTTC	CATTLAGSYNEQFF
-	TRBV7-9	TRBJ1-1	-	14	TGTGCCAGCAGCTTAGGTGTCAGGGAGACTGAAGCTTTCTTT	CASSLGVRETEAFF
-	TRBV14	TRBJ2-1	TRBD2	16	TGTGCCAGCAGCCAAGATGCGGGGGGACTTCTTTATGAGCAGTTCTTC	CASSQDAGGLLYEQFF
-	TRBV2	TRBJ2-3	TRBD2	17	TGTGCCAGCAGTGAAGCGCCTAGCGGGAGTATCGCAGATACGCAGTATTTT	CASSEAPSGSIADTQYF
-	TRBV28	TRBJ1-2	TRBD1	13	TGTGCCAGCAGGAGACAGGGGGACTATGGCTACACCTTC	CASRRQGDYGYTF
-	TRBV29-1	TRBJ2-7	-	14	TGCAGCGTCGAAGTAGGGCCCAATTACTACGAGCAGTACTTC	CSVEVGPNYYEQYF
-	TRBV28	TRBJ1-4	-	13	TGTGCCAGCGGGCCGGCGGGAGGTGAAAAACTGTTTTTT	CASGPAGGEKLFF